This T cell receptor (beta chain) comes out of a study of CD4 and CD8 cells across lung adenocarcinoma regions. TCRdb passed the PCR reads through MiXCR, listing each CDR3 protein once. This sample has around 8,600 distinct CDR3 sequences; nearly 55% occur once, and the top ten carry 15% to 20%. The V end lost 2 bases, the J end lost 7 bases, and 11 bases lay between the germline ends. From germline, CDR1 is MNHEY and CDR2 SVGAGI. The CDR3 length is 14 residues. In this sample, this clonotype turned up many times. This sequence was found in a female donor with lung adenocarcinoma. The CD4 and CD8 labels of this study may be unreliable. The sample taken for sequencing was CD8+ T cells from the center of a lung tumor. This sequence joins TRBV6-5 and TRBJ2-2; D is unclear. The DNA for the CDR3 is TGTGCCAGCAGTTACGGTCCGGGTTTCGGGGAGCTGTTTTTT. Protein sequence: CASSYGPGFGELFF.